This is a list of T cell receptor beta chains from one sample in a study of blood T cells in healthy people across ages. TCRdb analysed the 5' RACE reads with MiXCR anew, one entry per CDR3 protein. The table records fewer than 900,000 distinct CDR3 sequences, 30% to 45% of them present only once. Input material: blood. Source of these receptors: a man aged 18 to 30 in good health. Each CDR3 is given with its conserved first and last residue. Fields, in order: clone size, D gene, J gene, V gene, CDR3 DNA, CDR3 protein. The D gene is left open where the match is weak. A row's size may be missing; if present it is once, few, many or a size class.

abundance: few; d_gene: TRBD2; j_gene: TRBJ2-1; v_gene: TRBV4-2; CDR3nt: TGTGCCAGCAGCCAAGGGGGAGGGACTAGCGAATACAATGAGCAGTTCTTC; CDR3aa: CASSQGGGTSEYNEQFF
abundance: few; d_gene: NA; j_gene: TRBJ2-3; v_gene: TRBV6-6; CDR3nt: TGTGCCAGCAGTGACGTACCGTCAGATACGCAGTATTTT; CDR3aa: CASSDVPSDTQYF
abundance: NA; d_gene: TRBD2; j_gene: TRBJ2-1; v_gene: TRBV20-1; CDR3nt: TGCAGTGCTAGATTTATGACGAGCGGGGGGCCCGAGCAGTTCTTC; CDR3aa: CSARFMTSGGPEQFF
abundance: NA; d_gene: NA; j_gene: TRBJ1-1; v_gene: TRBV20-1; CDR3nt: TGCAGTGCAAACAGACTCACTGAAGCTTTCTTT; CDR3aa: CSANRLTEAFF
abundance: few; d_gene: TRBD1; j_gene: TRBJ1-4; v_gene: TRBV18; CDR3nt: TGTGCCAGCTCACCTACCGGGACAGGGCTGAAAAAACTGTTTTTT; CDR3aa: CASSPTGTGLKKLFF
abundance: NA; d_gene: TRBD2; j_gene: TRBJ2-7; v_gene: TRBV6-6; CDR3nt: TGTGCCGGCAGTCCTAGCGGGGGCTCCTACGAGCAGTACTTC; CDR3aa: CAGSPSGGSYEQYF
abundance: NA; d_gene: TRBD2; j_gene: TRBJ2-3; v_gene: TRBV5-5; CDR3nt: TGTGCCAGCAACCAACTCGACGGGGGGGTATCTGATACGCAGTATTTT; CDR3aa: CASNQLDGGVSDTQYF
abundance: few; d_gene: NA; j_gene: TRBJ1-1; v_gene: TRBV29-1; CDR3nt: TGCAGCGTTGAAGGGGGACGGGTGGACACTGAAGCTTTCTTT; CDR3aa: CSVEGGRVDTEAFF
abundance: many; d_gene: NA; j_gene: TRBJ1-2; v_gene: TRBV20-1; CDR3nt: TGCAGTGCTAGAGCTGCAGGCGGGGGCTACACCTTC; CDR3aa: CSARAAGGGYTF
abundance: NA; d_gene: NA; j_gene: TRBJ2-1; v_gene: TRBV4-3; CDR3nt: TGCGCCAGCAGCCAAGATTACATCAGGGACCACTACAATGAGCAGTTCTTC; CDR3aa: CASSQDYIRDHYNEQFF
abundance: few; d_gene: TRBD1; j_gene: TRBJ1-6; v_gene: TRBV7-2; CDR3nt: TGTGCCAGCAGCGAAGGAGACAGGGTATATTTGTCACCCCTCCACTTT; CDR3aa: CASSEGDRVYLSPLHF
abundance: NA; d_gene: TRBD2; j_gene: TRBJ2-7; v_gene: TRBV2; CDR3nt: TGTGCCAGCTTCAGGAGGCTAGCGGGGGACTACGAGCAGTACTTC; CDR3aa: CASFRRLAGDYEQYF
abundance: few; d_gene: NA; j_gene: TRBJ2-3; v_gene: TRBV9; CDR3nt: TGTGCCAGCAGCGTATCGGGACCGCTAGGTGATACGCAGTATTTT; CDR3aa: CASSVSGPLGDTQYF
abundance: few; d_gene: NA; j_gene: TRBJ2-7; v_gene: TRBV2; CDR3nt: TGTGCCAGCAGTCAAGGTAGGGACGAGCAGTACTTC; CDR3aa: CASSQGRDEQYF
abundance: NA; d_gene: NA; j_gene: TRBJ2-3; v_gene: TRBV21-1; CDR3nt: TGTGCCAGCAGCGGATCCCTGTCTGATACGCAGTATTTT; CDR3aa: CASSGSLSDTQYF
abundance: few; d_gene: NA; j_gene: TRBJ1-2; v_gene: TRBV2; CDR3nt: TGTGCCAGCAGTGAACAGGGGAATGGCTACACCTTC; CDR3aa: CASSEQGNGYTF
abundance: NA; d_gene: NA; j_gene: TRBJ1-2; v_gene: TRBV7-9; CDR3nt: TGTGCCAGCAGCTTACCACCAGGGCCAATGGGGAAAAAGAATGGCTACACCTTC; CDR3aa: CASSLPPGPMGKKNGYTF
abundance: NA; d_gene: TRBD2; j_gene: TRBJ2-5; v_gene: TRBV6-6; CDR3nt: TGTGCCAGCACTTTTCCGGGAGGGCCGAATGAGCAGTACTTC; CDR3aa: CASTFPGGPNEQYF
abundance: many; d_gene: NA; j_gene: TRBJ2-4; v_gene: TRBV4-2; CDR3nt: TGTGCCAGCAGCCAAGATCTGGCGTCCAAAAACATTCAGTACTTC; CDR3aa: CASSQDLASKNIQYF
abundance: many; d_gene: TRBD1; j_gene: TRBJ1-2; v_gene: TRBV20-1; CDR3nt: TGCAGTGCCGAGGGACAGGTCTATGGCTACACCTTC; CDR3aa: CSAEGQVYGYTF